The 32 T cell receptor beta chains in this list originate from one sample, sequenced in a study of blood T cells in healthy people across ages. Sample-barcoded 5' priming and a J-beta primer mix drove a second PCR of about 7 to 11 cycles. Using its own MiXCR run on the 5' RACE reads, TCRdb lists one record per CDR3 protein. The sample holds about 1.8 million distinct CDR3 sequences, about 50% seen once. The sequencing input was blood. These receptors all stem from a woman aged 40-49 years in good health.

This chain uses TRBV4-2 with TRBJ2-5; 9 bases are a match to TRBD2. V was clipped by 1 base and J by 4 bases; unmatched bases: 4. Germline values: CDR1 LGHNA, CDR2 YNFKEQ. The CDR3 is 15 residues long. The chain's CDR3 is CASSQAARGGETQYF. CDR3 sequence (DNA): TGTGCCAGCAGCCAAGCCGCGCGGGGGGGAGAGACCCAGTACTTC.

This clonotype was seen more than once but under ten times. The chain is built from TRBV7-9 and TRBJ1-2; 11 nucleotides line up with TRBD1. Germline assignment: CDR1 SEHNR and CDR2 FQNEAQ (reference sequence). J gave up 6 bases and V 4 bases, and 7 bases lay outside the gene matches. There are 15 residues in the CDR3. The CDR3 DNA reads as TGTGCCAGCAGCTACCGGGACAGGGGGGCCCATGGCTACACCTTC. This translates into CASSYRDRGAHGYTF. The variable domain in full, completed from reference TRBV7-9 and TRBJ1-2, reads DTGVSQNPRHKITKRGQNVTFRCDPISEHNRLYWYRQTLGQGPEFLTYFQNEAQLEKSRLLSDRFSAERPKGSFSTLEIQRTEQGDSAMYLCASSYRDRGAHGYTFGSGTRLTVV.

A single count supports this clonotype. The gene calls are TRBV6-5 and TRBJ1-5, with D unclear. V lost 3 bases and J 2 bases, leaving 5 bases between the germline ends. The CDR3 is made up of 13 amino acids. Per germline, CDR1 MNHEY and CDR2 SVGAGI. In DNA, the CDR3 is TGTGCCAGCAGTTATGCCCGCAATCAGCCCCAGCATTTT. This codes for CASSYARNQPQHF.

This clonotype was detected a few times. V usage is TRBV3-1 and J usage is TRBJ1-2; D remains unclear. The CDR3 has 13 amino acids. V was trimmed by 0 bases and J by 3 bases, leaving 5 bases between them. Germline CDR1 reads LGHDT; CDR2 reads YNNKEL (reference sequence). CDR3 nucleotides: TGTGCCAGCAGCCAAGAGAGGGACTATGGCTACACCTTC. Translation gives CASSQERDYGYTF.

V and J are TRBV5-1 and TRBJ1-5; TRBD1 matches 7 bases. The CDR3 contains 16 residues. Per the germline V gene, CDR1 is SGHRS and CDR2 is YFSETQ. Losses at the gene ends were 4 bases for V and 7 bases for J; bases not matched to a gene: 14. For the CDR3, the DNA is TGCGCCAGCAGCCTATCTACGGCAGGGGGACGACAGCCCCAGCATTTT. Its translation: CASSLSTAGGRQPQHF.

CDR3 DNA sequence: TGTGCCAGCAGTTACTCCGCAGCCTACTATGGCTACACCTTC. It translates to CASSYSAAYYGYTF. J is TRBJ1-2 and V is TRBV6-6; D gene uncertain. The CDR3 runs 14 residues. Between the trimmed V and J ends, which lost 0 bases and 3 bases, there was a span of 8 bases. CDR1 is MNHNY and CDR2 is SVGAGI in the germline V gene (reference sequence).

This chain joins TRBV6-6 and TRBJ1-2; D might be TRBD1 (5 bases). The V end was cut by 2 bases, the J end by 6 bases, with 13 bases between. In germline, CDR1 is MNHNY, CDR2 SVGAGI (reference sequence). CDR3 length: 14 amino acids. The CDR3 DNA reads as TGTGCCAGCAGTTACGCAGGGATCGCCGATGGCTACACCTTC. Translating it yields CASSYAGIADGYTF.

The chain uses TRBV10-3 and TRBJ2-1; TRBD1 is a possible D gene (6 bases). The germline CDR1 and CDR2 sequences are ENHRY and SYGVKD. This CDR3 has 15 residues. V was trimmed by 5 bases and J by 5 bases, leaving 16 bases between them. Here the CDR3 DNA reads TGTGCCATCAGTCCGGACAGAGGACAAGACAATGAGCAGTTCTTC. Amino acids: CAISPDRGQDNEQFF.

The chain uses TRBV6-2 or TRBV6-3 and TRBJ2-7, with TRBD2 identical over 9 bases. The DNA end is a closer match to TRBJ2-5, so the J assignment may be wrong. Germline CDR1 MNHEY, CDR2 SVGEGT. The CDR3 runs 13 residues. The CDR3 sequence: CAARLAVMETQYF. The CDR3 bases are TGTGCCGCGAGACTAGCGGTGATGGAGACCCAGTACTTC.

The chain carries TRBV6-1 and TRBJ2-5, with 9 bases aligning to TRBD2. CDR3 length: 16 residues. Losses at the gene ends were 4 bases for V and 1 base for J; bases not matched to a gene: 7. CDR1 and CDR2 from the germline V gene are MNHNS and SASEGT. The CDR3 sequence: CASSGSGTSLQETQYF. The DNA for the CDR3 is TGTGCCAGCAGTGGATCCGGGACTAGCCTCCAAGAGACCCAGTACTTC.

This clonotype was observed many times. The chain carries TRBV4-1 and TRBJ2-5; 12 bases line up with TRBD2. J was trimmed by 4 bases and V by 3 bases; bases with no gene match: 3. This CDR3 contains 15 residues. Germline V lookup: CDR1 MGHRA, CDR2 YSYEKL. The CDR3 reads CASSQEGLAGETQYF. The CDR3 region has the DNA TGCGCCAGCAGCCAGGAGGGACTAGCGGGAGAGACCCAGTACTTC.

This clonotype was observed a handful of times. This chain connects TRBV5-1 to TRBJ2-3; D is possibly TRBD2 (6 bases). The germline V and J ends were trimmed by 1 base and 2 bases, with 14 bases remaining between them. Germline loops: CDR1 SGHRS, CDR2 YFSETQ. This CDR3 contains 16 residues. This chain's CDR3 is CASSLYSGDYTDTQYF. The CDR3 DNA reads TGCGCCAGCAGCTTGTATTCGGGGGATTACACAGATACGCAGTATTTT.

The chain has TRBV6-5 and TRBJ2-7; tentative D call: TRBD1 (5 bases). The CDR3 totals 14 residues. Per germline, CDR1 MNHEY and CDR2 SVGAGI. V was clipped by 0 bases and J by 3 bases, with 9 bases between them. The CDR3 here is CASSYSAGLYEQYF. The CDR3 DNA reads TGTGCCAGCAGTTACTCGGCAGGGCTCTACGAGCAGTACTTC.

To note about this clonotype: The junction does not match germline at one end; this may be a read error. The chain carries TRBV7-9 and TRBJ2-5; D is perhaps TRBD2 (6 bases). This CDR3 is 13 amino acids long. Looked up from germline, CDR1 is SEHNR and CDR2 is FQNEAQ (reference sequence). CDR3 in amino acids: CSSSTGLPETQYF. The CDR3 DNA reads TGTTCCAGCAGCACAGGACTACCGGAGACCCAGTACTTC.

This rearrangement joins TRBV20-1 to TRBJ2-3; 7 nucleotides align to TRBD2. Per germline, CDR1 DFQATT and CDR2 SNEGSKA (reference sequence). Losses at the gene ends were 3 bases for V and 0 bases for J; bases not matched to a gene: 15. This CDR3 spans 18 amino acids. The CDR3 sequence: CSASLRLAIPTSTDTQYF. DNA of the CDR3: TGCAGTGCTAGTCTTAGACTAGCTATACCGACTAGCACAGATACGCAGTATTTT.

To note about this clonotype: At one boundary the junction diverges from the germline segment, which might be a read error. The CDR3 sequence: CASSLSRAAGTDTQYF. The CDR3 DNA follows: TGTGCTAGCAGCTTATCCCGAGCAGCGGGCACAGATACGCAGTATTTT. The chain is built from TRBV7-7 and TRBJ2-3; D is perhaps TRBD2 (5 bases). Germline V gene sequence: CDR1 SSHAT, CDR2 FNYEAQ (reference sequence). The CDR3 has 16 residues.

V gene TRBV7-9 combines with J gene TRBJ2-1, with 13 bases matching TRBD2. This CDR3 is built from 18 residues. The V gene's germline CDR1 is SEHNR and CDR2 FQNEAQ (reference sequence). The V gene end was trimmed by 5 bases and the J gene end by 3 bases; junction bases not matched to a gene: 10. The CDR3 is CASSPGLAGRYYYNEQFF. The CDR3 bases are TGTGCCAGCAGCCCGGGACTAGCGGGGCGATACTACTACAATGAGCAGTTCTTC.

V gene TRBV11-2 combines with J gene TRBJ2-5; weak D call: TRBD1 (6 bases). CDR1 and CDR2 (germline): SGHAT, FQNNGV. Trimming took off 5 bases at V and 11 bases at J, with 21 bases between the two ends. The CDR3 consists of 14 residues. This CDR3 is CASSQTPGQHEQYF. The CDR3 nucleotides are TGTGCCAGCAGCCAGACCCCCGGACAGCATGAGCAGTACTTC.

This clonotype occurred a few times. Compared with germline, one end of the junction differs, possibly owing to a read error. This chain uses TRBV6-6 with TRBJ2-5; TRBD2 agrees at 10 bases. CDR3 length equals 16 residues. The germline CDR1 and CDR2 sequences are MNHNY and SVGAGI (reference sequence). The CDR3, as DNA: TGTGCCAGCAGTTACTCCCAGCGGGGGGGCCAAGAGACTCAGTACTTC. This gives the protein CASSYSQRGGQETQYF.

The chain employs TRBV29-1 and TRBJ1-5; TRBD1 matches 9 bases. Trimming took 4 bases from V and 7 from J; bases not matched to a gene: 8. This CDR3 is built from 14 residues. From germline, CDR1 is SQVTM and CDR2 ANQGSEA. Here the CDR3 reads CSVARGQGGQPQHF. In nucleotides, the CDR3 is TGCAGCGTTGCAAGGGGACAGGGCGGCCAGCCCCAGCATTTT. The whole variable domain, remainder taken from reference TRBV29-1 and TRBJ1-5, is SAVISQKPSRDICQRGTSLTIQCQVDSQVTMMFWYRQQPGQSLTLIATANQGSEATYESGFVIDKFPISRPNLTFSTLTVSNMSPEDSSIYLCSVARGQGGQPQHFGDGTRLSIL.

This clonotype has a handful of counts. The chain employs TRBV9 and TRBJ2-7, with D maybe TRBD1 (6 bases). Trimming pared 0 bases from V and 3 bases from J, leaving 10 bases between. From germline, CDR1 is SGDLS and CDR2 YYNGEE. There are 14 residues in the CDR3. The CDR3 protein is CASSVEGRGYEQYF. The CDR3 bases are TGTGCCAGCAGCGTAGAGGGCAGGGGCTACGAGCAGTACTTC.

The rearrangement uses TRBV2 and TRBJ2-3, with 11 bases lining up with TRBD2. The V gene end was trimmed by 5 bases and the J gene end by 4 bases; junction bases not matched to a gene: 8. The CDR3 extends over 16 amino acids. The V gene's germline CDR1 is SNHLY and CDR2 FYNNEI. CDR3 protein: CASSPRLAGTSDTQYF. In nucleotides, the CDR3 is TGTGCCAGCAGTCCCAGACTAGCGGGGACTTCAGATACGCAGTATTTT.

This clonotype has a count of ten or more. CDR3 in amino acids: CASRPSTDSNYGYTF. CDR3 DNA: TGTGCCAGCAGACCAAGTACTGACAGCAACTATGGCTACACCTTC. The V and J genes are TRBV2 and TRBJ1-2; weak D call: TRBD1 (5 bases). With 6 bases removed from V and 2 bases from J, the gap between germline ends came to 16 bases. In germline, CDR1 is SNHLY, CDR2 FYNNEI. The CDR3 consists of 15 residues.

This CDR3 is CSARSGSFFQGEQFF. DNA of the CDR3: TGCAGTGCTAGAAGCGGGAGTTTTTTTCAAGGGGAGCAGTTCTTC. The genes are TRBV20-1 and TRBJ2-1; 8 bases fit TRBD2. Germline V gene sequence: CDR1 DFQATT, CDR2 SNEGSKA (reference sequence). The junction had 13 bases not matched to a gene; V was cut back by 2 bases and J by 10 bases. This CDR3 region has 15 residues.

The chain's CDR3 is CASSQDSTRFEQFF. CDR3 nucleotide sequence: TGCGCCAGCAGCCAAGATTCGACTAGATTTGAGCAGTTCTTC. The chain couples TRBV4-1 to TRBJ2-1; tentative D call: TRBD2 (6 bases). The CDR3 is 14 residues long. The germline V gene encodes CDR1 MGHRA and CDR2 YSYEKL. With 0 bases removed from V and 9 bases from J, the gap between germline ends came to 12 bases.

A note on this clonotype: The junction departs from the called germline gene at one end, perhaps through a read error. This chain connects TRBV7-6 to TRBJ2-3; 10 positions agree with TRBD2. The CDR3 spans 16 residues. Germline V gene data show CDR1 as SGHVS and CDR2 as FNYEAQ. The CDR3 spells CASSIAGGPSASQQYF. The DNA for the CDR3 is TGTGCCAGCAGCATAGCGGGGGGACCCTCGGCCTCACAGCAGTATTTT.

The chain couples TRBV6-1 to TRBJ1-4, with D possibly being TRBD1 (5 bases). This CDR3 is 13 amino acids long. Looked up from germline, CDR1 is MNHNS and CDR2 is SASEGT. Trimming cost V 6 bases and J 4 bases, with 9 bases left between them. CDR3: CASRRGYNEKLFF. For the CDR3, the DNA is TGTGCCAGCAGGAGGGGATATAATGAAAAACTGTTTTTT.

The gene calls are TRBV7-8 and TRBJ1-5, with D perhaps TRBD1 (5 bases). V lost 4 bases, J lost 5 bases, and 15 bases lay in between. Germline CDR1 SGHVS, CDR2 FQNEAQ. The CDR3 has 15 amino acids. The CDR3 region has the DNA TGTGCCAGCAGCTCCCTCGGCGGGGGTCATCAGCCCCAGCATTTT. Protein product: CASSSLGGGHQPQHF.

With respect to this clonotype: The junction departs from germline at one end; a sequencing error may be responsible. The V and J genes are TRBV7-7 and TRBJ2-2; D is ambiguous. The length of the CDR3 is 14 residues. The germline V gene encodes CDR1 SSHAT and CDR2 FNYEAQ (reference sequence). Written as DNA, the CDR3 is TGTGCTAGCACGGTGGGAATCAACACCGGGGAGCTGTTTTTT. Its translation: CASTVGINTGELFF.

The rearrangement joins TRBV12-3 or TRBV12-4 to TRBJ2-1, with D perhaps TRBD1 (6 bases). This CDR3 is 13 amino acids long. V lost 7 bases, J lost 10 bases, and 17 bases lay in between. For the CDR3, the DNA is TGTGCCAGCACCACAGGGATTAGGGGGGAGCAGTTCTTC. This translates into CASTTGIRGEQFF.

CDR3: CASSNSGQGVNQPQHF. CDR3 bases: TGTGCCAGCAGCAATTCCGGCCAGGGGGTCAATCAGCCCCAGCATTTT. The chain joins TRBV21-1 to TRBJ1-5; the table calls TRBD1, which could not be checked here. TRBV21-1 is noted as a pseudogene. This CDR3 comprises 16 residues.

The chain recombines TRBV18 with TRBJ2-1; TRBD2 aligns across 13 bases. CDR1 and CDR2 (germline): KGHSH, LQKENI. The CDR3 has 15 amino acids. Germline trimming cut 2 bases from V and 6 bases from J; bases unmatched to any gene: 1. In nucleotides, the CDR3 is TGTGCCAGCTCACCAGGGACTAGCGGGACCAATGAGCAGTTCTTC. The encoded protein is CASSPGTSGTNEQFF.